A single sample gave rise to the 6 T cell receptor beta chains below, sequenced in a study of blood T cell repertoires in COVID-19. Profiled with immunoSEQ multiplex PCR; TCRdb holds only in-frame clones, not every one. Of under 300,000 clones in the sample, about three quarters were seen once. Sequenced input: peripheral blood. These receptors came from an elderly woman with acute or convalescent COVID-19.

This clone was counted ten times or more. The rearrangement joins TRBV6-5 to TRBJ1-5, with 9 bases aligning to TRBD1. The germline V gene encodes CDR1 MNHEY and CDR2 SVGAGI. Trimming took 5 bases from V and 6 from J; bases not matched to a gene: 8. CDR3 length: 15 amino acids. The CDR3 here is CASSPDRGDGQPQHF. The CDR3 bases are TGTGCCAGCAGTCCCGACAGGGGGGACGGTCAGCCCCAGCATTTT.

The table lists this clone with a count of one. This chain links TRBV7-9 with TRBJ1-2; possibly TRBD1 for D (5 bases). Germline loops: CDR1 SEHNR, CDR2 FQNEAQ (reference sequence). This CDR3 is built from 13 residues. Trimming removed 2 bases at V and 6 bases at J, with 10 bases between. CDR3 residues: CASSLSTGDGYTF. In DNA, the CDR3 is TGTGCCAGCAGCTTATCGACGGGGGATGGCTACACCTTC.

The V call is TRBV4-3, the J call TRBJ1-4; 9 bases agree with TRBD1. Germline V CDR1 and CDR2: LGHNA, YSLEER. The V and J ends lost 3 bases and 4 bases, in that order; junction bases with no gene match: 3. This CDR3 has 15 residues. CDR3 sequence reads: CASSHTGQGNEKLFF. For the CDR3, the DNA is TGCGCCAGCAGCCATACGGGACAGGGTAATGAAAAACTGTTTTTT.

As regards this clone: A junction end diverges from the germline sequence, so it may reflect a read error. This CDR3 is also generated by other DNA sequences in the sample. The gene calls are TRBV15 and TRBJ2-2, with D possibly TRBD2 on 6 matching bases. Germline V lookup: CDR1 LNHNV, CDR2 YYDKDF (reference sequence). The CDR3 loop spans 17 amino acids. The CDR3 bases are TGTGCCACCAGCAGAGATTGGGCTAGCGAGAACACCGGGGAGCTATTTTTT. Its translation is CATSRDWASENTGELFF.

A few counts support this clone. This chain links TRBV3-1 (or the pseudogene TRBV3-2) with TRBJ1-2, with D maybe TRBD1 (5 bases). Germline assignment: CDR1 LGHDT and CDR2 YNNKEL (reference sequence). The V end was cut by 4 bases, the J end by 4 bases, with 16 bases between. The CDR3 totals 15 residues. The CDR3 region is CASSLDKTGGYGYTF. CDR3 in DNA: TGTGCCAGCAGCCTCGATAAGACGGGGGGCTATGGCTACACCTTC.

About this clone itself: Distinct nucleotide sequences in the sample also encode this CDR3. This CDR3 is CASSETQGYNEQFF. In DNA, the CDR3 is TGTGCCAGCAGTGAGACGCAGGGGTACAATGAGCAGTTCTTC. The V gene is TRBV2, the J gene TRBJ2-1, with a tentative D call TRBD1 (6 bases). Germline V gene lookup returns CDR1 SNHLY and CDR2 FYNNEI. Trimming took 3 bases from V and 4 from J, leaving 10 bases between them. The CDR3 has 14 residues.